The next 7 T cell receptor beta chains were all read from a single sample in a study of shared clonotypes between healthy human individuals. Only in-frame clones appear in the TCRdb table, and some are missing; sequencing was by immunoSEQ multiplex PCR. This sample yields a few million clones, of which about 90% are seen a single time; 0.37% belongs to the top ten. The sample consisted of naive CD4+ T cells from PBMCs. Subset in this sample: CD45RA+ positively selected. The receptors derive from a man younger than 30 in good health. Some clones in this sample may be carry-over from other donors' samples.

The CDR3 is CSSNRGRGTEAFF. The CDR3 bases are TGCAGTTCAAACAGGGGCCGTGGCACTGAAGCTTTCTTT. The J gene is TRBJ1-1, the V gene TRBV29-1, with 7 bases identical to TRBD1. The germline V gene has CDR1 SQVTM and CDR2 ANQGSEA. The CDR3 length is 13 residues.

This chain connects TRBV28 to TRBJ1-4; 7 bases are a match to TRBD1. This CDR3 region has 15 residues. V shed 7 bases and J 1 base; nucleotides not matched to a gene: 6. The germline V gene encodes CDR1 MDHEN and CDR2 SYDVKM. In DNA, the CDR3 is TGTGCCAGCACGGAAACAGGGGTAACTAATGAAAAACTGTTTTTT. Its protein is CASTETGVTNEKLFF.

The chain links TRBV27 to TRBJ2-7; D may be TRBD2 (5 bases). V lost 2 bases and J lost 6, with 11 bases in between. The CDR3 consists of 13 residues. CDR1 is MNHEY and CDR2 is SMNVEV in the germline V gene (reference sequence). CDR3 nucleotides: TGTGCCAGCAGTTTACGTGGGAGTGCCGAGCAGTACTTC. Its protein product is CASSLRGSAEQYF.

The chain combines TRBV28 with TRBJ2-5, with TRBD2 as a possible D gene (6 bases). The CDR3 length is 15 residues. Trimming removed 10 bases from V and 0 bases from J, with 18 bases in between. The V gene's germline CDR1 is MDHEN and CDR2 SYDVKM. CDR3 nucleotides: TGTGCCACGGGAGACCCGGGGAGATACCAAGAGACCCAGTACTTC. Protein sequence: CATGDPGRYQETQYF.

The chain employs TRBV4-3 and TRBJ2-5; 13 bases agree with TRBD2. J gave up 5 bases and V 4 bases, and 10 bases lay outside the gene matches. This CDR3 is 17 amino acids long. CDR1 and CDR2 (germline): LGHNA, YSLEER. CDR3 in amino acids: CASSLGLAGASGETQYF. The CDR3 DNA follows: TGCGCCAGCAGCCTAGGACTAGCGGGAGCCTCCGGGGAGACCCAGTACTTC.

The genes are TRBV11-2 and TRBJ2-7; no firm D call. The V gene lost 3 bases and the J gene lost 4 bases, with 7 bases spanning the gap. Germline V CDR1 and CDR2: SGHAT, FQNNGV. This CDR3 is 12 amino acids long. CDR3 in amino acids: CASSFGMYEQYF. CDR3 DNA sequence: TGTGCCAGCAGCTTCGGTATGTACGAGCAGTACTTC.

The chain employs TRBV6-1 and TRBJ2-2; a possible D gene is TRBD2 (6 bases). Germline CDR1 reads MNHNS; CDR2 reads SASEGT. The V gene lost 6 bases and the J gene lost 7 bases, with 15 bases spanning the gap. CDR3 length equals 14 residues. CDR3 residues: CASRAGTPGGELFF. Here the CDR3 DNA reads TGTGCCAGCAGGGCCGGGACTCCAGGCGGGGAGCTGTTTTTT.